This T cell receptor (beta chain) appears in the sequencing data of a study of blood T cell repertoires in COVID-19. The wider study: From T cells, B-cell-depleted T cells, or PBMCs came the material, which was cDNA or gDNA.

Profiling relied on immunoSEQ multiplex PCR, and the TCRdb table lists in-frame clones only, not all of them. Of 160,000 or so clones in the sample, roughly 84% were seen once. The germline gives CDR1 MDHEN, CDR2 SYDVKM. The CDR3 runs to 11 residues. The germline V and J ends were trimmed by 6 bases and 7 bases, with 10 bases remaining between them. The rearrangement links TRBV28 to TRBJ2-7, with D perhaps TRBD1 (6 bases). The sequencing sample was made of peripheral blood. This TCR was recovered from a woman in her forties or fifties with COVID-19, enrolled during active disease. The CDR3 here is CASSLRGEQYF. The CDR3 DNA is TGTGCCAGCAGCTTGAGGGGGGAGCAGTACTTC.